This TCR beta chain was sequenced during a study of control samples from healthy donors and cancer patients. Libraries were prepared by immunoSEQ multiplex PCR; TCRdb keeps only in-frame clonotypes and omits some of them. The sample lists roughly 88,000 clones, about 89% occurring once. The CDR3 consists of 12 residues. Trimming took 4 bases from V and 2 from J, leaving 3 bases between them. CDR1 is KGHSH, CDR2 LQKENI, per germline. The chain recombines TRBV18 with TRBJ1-5, with unresolved D. The material sequenced was blood. The sequence came from a woman in her 30s in good health. For the CDR3, the DNA is TGTGCCAGCTCACGTGGCAATCAGCCCCAGCATTTT. Its protein is CASSRGNQPQHF.